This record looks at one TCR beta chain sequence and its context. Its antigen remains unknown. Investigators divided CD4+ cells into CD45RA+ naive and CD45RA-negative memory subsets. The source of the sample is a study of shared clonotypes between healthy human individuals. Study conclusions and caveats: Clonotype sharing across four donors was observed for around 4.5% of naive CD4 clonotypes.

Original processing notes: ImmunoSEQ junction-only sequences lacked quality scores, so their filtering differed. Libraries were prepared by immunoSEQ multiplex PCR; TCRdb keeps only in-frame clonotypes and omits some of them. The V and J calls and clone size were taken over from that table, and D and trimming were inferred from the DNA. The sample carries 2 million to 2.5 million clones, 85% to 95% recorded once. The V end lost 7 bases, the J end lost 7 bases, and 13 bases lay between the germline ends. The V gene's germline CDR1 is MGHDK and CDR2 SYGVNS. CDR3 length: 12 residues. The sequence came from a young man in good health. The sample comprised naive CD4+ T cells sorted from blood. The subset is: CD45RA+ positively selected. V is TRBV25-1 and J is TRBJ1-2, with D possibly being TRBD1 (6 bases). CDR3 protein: CASMGQVLGYTF. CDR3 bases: TGTGCCAGCATGGGACAAGTACTTGGCTACACCTTC.